Presented here are 30 T cell receptor beta chains from one specimen sequenced in a study of long-term antiretroviral therapy in people with HIV. They ran version v3.0 of the immunoSEQ assay at survey level. Measured with immunoSEQ multiplex PCR; TCRdb has only the in-frame clones, and not every one. The table has roughly 23,000 clones, roughly 88% seen once. Specimen: unsorted PBMCs, collected 0.1 years before starting antiretroviral therapy. These TCRs come from a young man with HIV.

V and J are TRBV5-5 and TRBJ2-1; 7 positions agree with TRBD1. The V gene end was trimmed by 3 bases and the J gene end by 7 bases; junction bases not matched to a gene: 7. Per the germline V gene, CDR1 is SGHKS and CDR2 is YYEKEE (reference sequence). The CDR3 covers 14 residues. The CDR3 sequence: CASSSYRGLNEQFF. In nucleotides, the CDR3 is TGTGCCAGCAGCTCCTACAGGGGATTAAATGAGCAGTTCTTC.

This clone occurred a few times. V usage is TRBV10-3 and J usage is TRBJ1-2; 10 positions agree with TRBD1. Germline assignment: CDR1 ENHRY and CDR2 SYGVKD. V shed 5 bases and J 6 bases; nucleotides not matched to a gene: 9. The CDR3 has 15 residues. Written as DNA, the CDR3 is TGTGCCATCAGTTCCCGGGACAGGGGCCCTAATGGCTACACCTTC. Translated: CAISSRDRGPNGYTF.

This chain links TRBV29-1 with TRBJ1-4; D might be TRBD1 (6 bases). V gave up 4 bases and J gave up 3 bases, with 15 bases separating them. Germline V CDR1 and CDR2: SQVTM, ANQGSEA. This CDR3 spans 15 amino acids. CDR3: CSVAEGQGPNEKLFF. The CDR3 DNA sequence: TGCAGCGTTGCCGAAGGGCAGGGGCCTAATGAAAAACTGTTTTTT.

V gene TRBV9 combines with J gene TRBJ2-1; 7 bases are shared with TRBD1. With 0 bases clipped from V and 4 bases from J, the junction kept 7 bases outside the gene matches. The CDR3 covers 16 residues. Germline V gene lookup returns CDR1 SGDLS and CDR2 YYNGEE. Here the CDR3 reads CASSVDPGQVYNEQFF. CDR3 bases: TGTGCCAGCAGCGTAGACCCCGGACAGGTGTACAATGAGCAGTTCTTC.

This clone has a handful of counts. The rearrangement joins TRBV29-1 to TRBJ1-1; maybe TRBD1 (5 bases). The CDR3 contains 15 residues. The ends were cut back, 4 bases at V and 0 bases at J, with 15 bases in the middle. CDR1 is SQVTM and CDR2 is ANQGSEA in the germline V gene. This chain's CDR3 is CSVVGDRSLNTEAFF. CDR3 in DNA: TGCAGCGTTGTTGGGGACCGATCGTTGAACACTGAAGCTTTCTTT.

V and J are TRBV28 and TRBJ2-7, with D hard to call. CDR1 is MDHEN and CDR2 is SYDVKM in the germline V gene. V was clipped by 4 bases and J by 5 bases, with 6 bases between them. The CDR3 runs to 11 residues. The CDR3 DNA is TGTGCCAGCAGTTCCATGGACGAGCAGTACTTC. This sequence encodes CASSSMDEQYF.

This chain connects TRBV10-3 to TRBJ1-6, with 7 bases fitting TRBD1. The CDR3 covers 14 residues. Germline assignment: CDR1 ENHRY and CDR2 SYGVKD. Unmatched junction bases numbered 5, after V lost 7 bases and J lost 5 bases. CDR3 nucleotides: TGTGCCATCAATTCCGGGACAGATAATTCACCCCTCCACTTT. It codes for CAINSGTDNSPLHF.

The CDR3, as DNA: TGTGCCAGCAGCTTAGTAGGGCGGGACATTAACACCATATATTTT. This translates into CASSLVGRDINTIYF. The chain uses TRBV7-2 and TRBJ1-3; D possibly corresponds to TRBD1 (6 bases). This CDR3 is built from 15 residues. With 1 base removed from V and 7 bases from J, the gap between germline ends came to 14 bases. The germline CDR1 and CDR2 sequences are SGHTA and FQGNSA.

V gene TRBV11-2 combines with J gene TRBJ2-4, with 11 nucleotides matching TRBD2. The CDR3 has 17 residues. Germline values: CDR1 SGHAT, CDR2 FQNNGV. V was clipped by 1 base and J by 0 bases; unmatched bases: 2. The CDR3 here is CASSLGTSGLAKNIQYF. The CDR3 coding sequence is TGTGCCAGCAGCTTAGGGACTAGCGGGTTAGCCAAAAACATTCAGTACTTC.

The chain carries TRBV30 and TRBJ2-5; the match to TRBD1 covers 7 bases. J lost 2 bases, V lost 1 base, and 4 bases had no gene match. This CDR3 has 14 residues. Germline V gives CDR1 GTSNPN, CDR2 SVGIG (reference sequence). In DNA form, the CDR3 reads TGTGCCTGGAGTGCCGGGGACAGACAAGAGACCCAGTACTTC. This gives the protein CAWSAGDRQETQYF.

This clone showed up just once. The chain couples TRBV6-1 to TRBJ2-1; possibly TRBD1 for D (6 bases). Looked up from germline, CDR1 is MNHNS and CDR2 is SASEGT. The CDR3 length is 13 residues. Trimming shortened V by 6 bases and J by 10 bases, and 16 bases separated the two germline ends. The CDR3 region is CASRKITGWEQFF. The CDR3 nucleotides are TGTGCCAGCAGAAAAATAACAGGGTGGGAGCAGTTCTTC.

CDR3 protein: CSVAGFPYGYTF. In nucleotides, the CDR3 is TGCAGCGTCGCAGGGTTTCCCTACGGCTACACCTTC. This chain links TRBV29-1 with TRBJ1-2; perhaps TRBD1 as D (5 bases). The CDR3 has 12 amino acids. Deletions cut 6 bases from V and 8 bases from J, with 16 bases between. CDR1 is SQVTM, CDR2 ANQGSEA, per germline.

The V and J genes are TRBV11-2 and TRBJ1-2; 8 nucleotides agree with TRBD1. The V gene end was trimmed by 5 bases and the J gene end by 7 bases; junction bases not matched to a gene: 6. Germline V gene sequence: CDR1 SGHAT, CDR2 FQNNGV. CDR3 length: 13 residues. CDR3 sequence (DNA): TGTGCCAGCAGCCCGGACAGGGATGGTGGCTACACCTTC. Amino acids: CASSPDRDGGYTF.

The chain employs TRBV4-1 and TRBJ2-7; unclear D gene. Trimming removed 0 bases at V and 1 base at J, with 7 bases between. Germline CDR1 and CDR2: MGHRA and YSYEKL. The CDR3 is 14 amino acids. The CDR3 protein is CASSQEARSYEQYF. CDR3 sequence (DNA): TGCGCCAGCAGCCAAGAAGCTAGGTCCTACGAGCAGTACTTC.

The chain recombines TRBV6-1 with TRBJ2-1; 15 nucleotides agree with TRBD2. Germline trimming cut 3 bases from V and 0 bases from J; bases unmatched to any gene: 6. Germline-derived CDR1 and CDR2 are MNHNS and SASEGT. The length of the CDR3 is 19 residues. The CDR3 protein is CASSDRGLAGGSSYNEQFF. The CDR3 bases are TGTGCCAGCAGTGACCGGGGACTAGCGGGAGGTAGCTCCTACAATGAGCAGTTCTTC.

This sequence joins TRBV30 and TRBJ2-3; perhaps TRBD2 as D (5 bases). The length of the CDR3 is 13 residues. Germline V gene sequence: CDR1 GTSNPN, CDR2 SVGIG (reference sequence). Between the trimmed V and J ends, which lost 3 bases and 6 bases, there was a span of 13 bases. CDR3 DNA sequence: TGTGCCTGGAGCGGACGGGGTGGGGATACGCAGTATTTT. It translates to CAWSGRGGDTQYF.

The chain links TRBV5-1 to TRBJ1-6; the D gene is possibly TRBD1 (6 bases). CDR3 length: 16 amino acids. Germline lookup yields CDR1 SGHRS and CDR2 YFSETQ. With 4 bases removed from V and 0 bases from J, the gap between germline ends came to 11 bases. The CDR3, as DNA: TGCGCCAGCAGCGCCACAGGGAGCTCCTATAATTCACCCCTCCACTTT. Encoded protein: CASSATGSSYNSPLHF. Full variable domain (missing parts from reference TRBV5-1 and TRBJ1-6): KAGVTQTPRYLIKTRGQQVTLSCSPISGHRSVSWYQQTPGQGLQFLFEYFSETQRNKGNFPGRFSGRQFSNSRSEMNVSTLELGDSALYLCASSATGSSYNSPLHFGNGTRLTVT.

The CDR3 nucleotides read TGTGCCAGCAGCTCTACAGGGCTCGAGCAGTACTTC. This translates into CASSSTGLEQYF. The chain combines TRBV5-5 with TRBJ2-7; maybe TRBD1 (6 bases). CDR3 size: 12 residues. V lost 3 bases to trimming and J lost 6 bases, with 10 bases between them. Germline values: CDR1 SGHKS, CDR2 YYEKEE (reference sequence).

The V gene is TRBV6-6, the J gene TRBJ1-5; 9 nucleotides line up with TRBD1. V was clipped by 6 bases and J by 7 bases; unmatched bases: 7. CDR1 is MNHNY, CDR2 SVGAGI, per germline (reference sequence). CDR3 length equals 14 residues. The CDR3 is CASRNTGGDQPQHF. CDR3 nucleotide sequence: TGTGCCAGCAGGAATACAGGGGGCGACCAGCCCCAGCATTTT.

This clone was seen only once. DNA for the CDR3: TGTGCCAGCAGCTTTACCACGGGGCTGGCCTATGGCTACACCTTC. Its translation: CASSFTTGLAYGYTF. V usage is TRBV5-4 and J usage is TRBJ1-2; D is possibly TRBD1 (5 bases). Per the germline V gene, CDR1 is SGHNT and CDR2 is YYREEE (reference sequence). The CDR3 has 15 amino acids. Trimming pared 2 bases from V and 4 bases from J, leaving 15 bases between.

This clone has a single count. The chain joins TRBV15 to TRBJ2-1; 8 bases match TRBD2. With V trimmed by 3 bases and J by 7 bases, 20 bases remained unmatched. The CDR3 loop spans 19 amino acids. Germline assignment: CDR1 LNHNV and CDR2 YYDKDF (reference sequence). CDR3 coding DNA: TGTGCCACCAGCAGGAGGCCGGGACTAGGGACCCTTGGTGTAAATGAGCAGTTCTTC. Protein sequence: CATSRRPGLGTLGVNEQFF.

The chain employs TRBV4-1 and TRBJ2-1; D perhaps matches TRBD1 (6 bases). This CDR3 is built from 17 residues. Trimming pared 3 bases from V and 7 bases from J, leaving 22 bases between. Germline CDR1 and CDR2: MGHRA and YSYEKL. CDR3 residues: CASSQGAQGPRRNEQFF. In nucleotides, the CDR3 is TGCGCCAGCAGCCAGGGCGCACAGGGTCCCCGGAGGAATGAGCAGTTCTTC.

This clone came up once. The V call is TRBV7-9, the J call TRBJ2-7; D perhaps matches TRBD2 (6 bases). The V end was cut by 5 bases, the J end by 6 bases, with 14 bases between. The germline gives CDR1 SEHNR, CDR2 FQNEAQ (reference sequence). CDR3 length: 13 residues. The CDR3 region has the DNA TGTGCCAGCAGCCCATGGGACTTCGCCGAGCAGTACTTC. It is translated as CASSPWDFAEQYF.

This rearrangement joins TRBV18 to TRBJ2-7; D might be TRBD2 (6 bases). From germline, CDR1 is KGHSH and CDR2 LQKENI. Trimming stripped 3 bases from V and 4 bases from J, with 10 bases between. The CDR3 contains 13 residues. The CDR3 loop reads CASSPFGGYEQYF. The DNA for the CDR3 is TGTGCCAGCTCACCCTTTGGGGGGTACGAGCAGTACTTC.

The chain joins TRBV5-1 to TRBJ1-2, with 7 nucleotides matching TRBD1. The germline gives CDR1 SGHRS, CDR2 YFSETQ. CDR3 length equals 13 residues. The V and J ends lost 4 bases and 4 bases, in that order; junction bases with no gene match: 4. The CDR3 reads CASSPDRTYGYTF. The CDR3 nucleotides are TGCGCCAGCAGCCCGGACAGGACCTATGGCTACACCTTC. The full variable domain, with the rest looked up from reference TRBV5-1 and TRBJ1-2, is KAGVTQTPRYLIKTRGQQVTLSCSPISGHRSVSWYQQTPGQGLQFLFEYFSETQRNKGNFPGRFSGRQFSNSRSEMNVSTLELGDSALYLCASSPDRTYGYTFGSGTRLTVV.

The gene calls are TRBV9 and TRBJ2-3, with 16 bases lining up with TRBD2. The CDR3 has 19 residues. Germline CDR1 and CDR2: SGDLS and YYNGEE. J lost 8 bases, V lost 0 bases, and 12 bases had no gene match. The CDR3 region has the DNA TGTGCCAGCAGCGTAGGGGAGGGACTAGCGGGGGGGCCTCTGAGTACGCAGTATTTT. Protein: CASSVGEGLAGGPLSTQYF.

J is TRBJ1-6 and V is TRBV5-4; 9 bases fit TRBD1. The junction had 6 bases not matched to a gene; V was cut back by 2 bases and J by 9 bases. The CDR3 is 15 amino acids. Germline CDR1 reads SGHNT; CDR2 reads YYREEE (reference sequence). In DNA form, the CDR3 reads TGTGCCAGCAGCTTTTCGACAGGGGGAGGTTCACCCCTCCACTTT. This codes for CASSFSTGGGSPLHF.

As regards this clone: Other nucleotide sequences from this sample produce the same CDR3. The V and J genes are TRBV6-5 and TRBJ2-2; no clear D gene. CDR3 length: 14 amino acids. The ends were cut back, 3 bases at V and 5 bases at J, with 10 bases in the middle. Germline values: CDR1 MNHEY, CDR2 SVGAGI. This CDR3 is CASSYGVGTGELFF. The DNA of the CDR3 is TGTGCCAGCAGTTATGGGGTTGGGACCGGGGAGCTGTTTTTT.

The rearrangement uses TRBV7-6 and TRBJ1-2, with D possibly matching TRBD1 (6 bases). Germline CDR1 is SGHVS and CDR2 is FNYEAQ. CDR3 length: 11 amino acids. V shed 4 bases and J shed 8 bases, with 8 bases lying between them. CDR3 sequence: CASSSGEGYTF. The CDR3 DNA sequence: TGTGCCAGCAGCTCAGGGGAGGGCTACACCTTC.

The genes are TRBV19 and TRBJ2-3; D is unresolved. The CDR3 is 13 residues long. V was clipped by 5 bases and J by 4 bases, with 10 bases between them. Germline-derived CDR1 and CDR2 are LNHDA and SQIVND (reference sequence). DNA of the CDR3: TGTGCCAGTAGTGAAGGGCCGGCAGATACGCAGTATTTT. Its protein is CASSEGPADTQYF.